Presented here are 2 T cell receptor beta chains from one specimen sequenced in a study of T cell changes during pregnancy in multiple sclerosis. TCRdb keeps only in-frame clones here, not all; method: immunoSEQ multiplex PCR. Among tens of thousands of clones, around 92% were seen once, and the ten largest hold less than 2%. This specimen was peripheral blood, taken in the third trimester of pregnancy. The receptors derive from a female donor in good health, enrolled as a control in a pregnancy study.

This clone has more than one count but fewer than ten. CDR3 sequence (DNA): TGTGCCTGGAGAGGGAGGGGAGGTCGGGCGAACACTGAAGCTTTCTTT. Protein sequence: CAWRGRGGRANTEAFF. The chain employs TRBV30 and TRBJ1-1; weak D call: TRBD1 (5 bases). CDR1 GTSNPN and CDR2 SVGIG come from the germline V gene (reference sequence). The CDR3 runs 16 residues. The V and J ends lost 3 bases and 1 base respectively, with 18 bases between them.

The rearrangement uses TRBV5-4 and TRBJ1-2; no firm D call. V was trimmed by 7 bases and J by 4 bases, leaving 20 bases between them. This CDR3 is built from 15 residues. CDR1 SGHNT and CDR2 YYREEE come from the germline V gene (reference sequence). The CDR3 protein is CASGSDPGKTYGYTF. Written as DNA, the CDR3 is TGTGCCAGCGGTTCTGACCCAGGAAAGACCTATGGCTACACCTTC.